Described below is a single T cell receptor beta chain sequence and its context. It is unclear where the CDR3 begins or ends on the DNA, so no DNA is shown, and the CDR3 is as TCRdb lists it. The data originate from a study of T cell changes during pregnancy in multiple sclerosis. Data came from immunoSEQ multiplex PCR; TCRdb stores just in-frame clones and leaves some out. Found here are tens of thousands of clones, 87% of them singletons; the top ten hold approximately 1%. 17 amino acids form the CDR3, both terminal residues included. Germline loops: CDR1 SEHNR, CDR2 FQNEAQ (reference sequence). The receptor was isolated from a female donor with multiple sclerosis, enrolled in a pregnancy study. The rearrangement joins TRBV7-9 to TRBJ1-1. Sequencing used CD4+ T cells from peripheral blood mononuclear cells, obtained after pregnancy. CDR3 amino acids: CASSLILSWGENTEAFF.